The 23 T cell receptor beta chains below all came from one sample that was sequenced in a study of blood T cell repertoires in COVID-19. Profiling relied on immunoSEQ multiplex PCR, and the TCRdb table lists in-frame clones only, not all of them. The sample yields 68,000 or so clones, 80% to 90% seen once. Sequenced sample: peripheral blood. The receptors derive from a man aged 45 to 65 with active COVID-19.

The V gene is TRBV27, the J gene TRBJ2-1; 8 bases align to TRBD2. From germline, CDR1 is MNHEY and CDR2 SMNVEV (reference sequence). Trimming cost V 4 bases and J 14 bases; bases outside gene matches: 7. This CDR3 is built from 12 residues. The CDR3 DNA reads TGTGCCAGCAGTTCTGCGGGGGGCCAAGAGTTCTTC. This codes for CASSSAGGQEFF.

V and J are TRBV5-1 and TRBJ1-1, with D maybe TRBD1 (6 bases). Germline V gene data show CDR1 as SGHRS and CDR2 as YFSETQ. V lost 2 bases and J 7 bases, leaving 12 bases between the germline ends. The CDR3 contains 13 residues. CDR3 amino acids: CASSLADRLEAFF. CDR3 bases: TGCGCCAGCAGCTTAGCGGACAGACTTGAAGCTTTCTTT.

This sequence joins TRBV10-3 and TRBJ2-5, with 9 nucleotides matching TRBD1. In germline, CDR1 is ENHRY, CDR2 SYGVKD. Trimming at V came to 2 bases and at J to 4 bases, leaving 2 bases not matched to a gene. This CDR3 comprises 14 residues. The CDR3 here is CAISETGGLETQYF. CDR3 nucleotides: TGTGCCATCAGTGAGACAGGGGGCTTAGAGACCCAGTACTTC.

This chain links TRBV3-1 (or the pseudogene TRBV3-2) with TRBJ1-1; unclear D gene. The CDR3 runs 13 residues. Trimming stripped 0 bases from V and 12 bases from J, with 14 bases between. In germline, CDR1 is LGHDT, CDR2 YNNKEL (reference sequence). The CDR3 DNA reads TGTGCCAGCAGCCAAGATCGGGAGACTGGGACTTTCTTT. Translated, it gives CASSQDRETGTFF.

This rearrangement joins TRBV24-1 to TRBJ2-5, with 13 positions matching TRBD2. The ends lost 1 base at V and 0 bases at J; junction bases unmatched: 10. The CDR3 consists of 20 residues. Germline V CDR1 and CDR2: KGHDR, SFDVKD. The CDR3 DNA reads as TGTGCCACCAGTGATTTCGGCGGACTAGCGGGGGACCCGTACCAAGAGACCCAGTACTTC. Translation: CATSDFGGLAGDPYQETQYF.

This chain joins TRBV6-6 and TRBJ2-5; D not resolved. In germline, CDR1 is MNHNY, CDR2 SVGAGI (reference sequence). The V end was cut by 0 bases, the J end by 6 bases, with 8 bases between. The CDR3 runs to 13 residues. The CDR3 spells CASSYSTQKTQYF. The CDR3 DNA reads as TGTGCCAGCAGTTACTCTACGCAGAAGACCCAGTACTTC.

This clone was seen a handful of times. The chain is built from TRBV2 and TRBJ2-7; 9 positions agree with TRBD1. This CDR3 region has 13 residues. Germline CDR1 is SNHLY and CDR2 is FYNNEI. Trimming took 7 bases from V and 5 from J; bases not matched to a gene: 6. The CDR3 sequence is CASNPDRGDEQYF. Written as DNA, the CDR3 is TGTGCCAGCAACCCCGACAGGGGGGACGAGCAGTACTTC.

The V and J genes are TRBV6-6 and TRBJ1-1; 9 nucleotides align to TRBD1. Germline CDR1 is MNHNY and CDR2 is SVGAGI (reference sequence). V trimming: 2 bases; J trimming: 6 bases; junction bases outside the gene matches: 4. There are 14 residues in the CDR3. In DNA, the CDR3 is TGTGCCAGCAGTTACAAGACAGGGGGGTCTGAAGCTTTCTTT. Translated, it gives CASSYKTGGSEAFF.

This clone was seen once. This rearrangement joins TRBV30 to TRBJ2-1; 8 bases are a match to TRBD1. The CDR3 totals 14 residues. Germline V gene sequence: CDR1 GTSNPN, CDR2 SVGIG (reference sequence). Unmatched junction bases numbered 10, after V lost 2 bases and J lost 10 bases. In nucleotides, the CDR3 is TGTGCCTGGAGTTCTGGACAGGGTTCAGGGGAGCAGTTCTTC. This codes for CAWSSGQGSGEQFF.

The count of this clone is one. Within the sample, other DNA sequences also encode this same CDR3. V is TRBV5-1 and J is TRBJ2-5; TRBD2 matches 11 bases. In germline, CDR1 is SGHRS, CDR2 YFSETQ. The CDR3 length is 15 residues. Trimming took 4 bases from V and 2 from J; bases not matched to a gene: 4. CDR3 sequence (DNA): TGCGCCAGCAGCCCAGGGACTAGCGGACAAGAGACCCAGTACTTC. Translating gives CASSPGTSGQETQYF.

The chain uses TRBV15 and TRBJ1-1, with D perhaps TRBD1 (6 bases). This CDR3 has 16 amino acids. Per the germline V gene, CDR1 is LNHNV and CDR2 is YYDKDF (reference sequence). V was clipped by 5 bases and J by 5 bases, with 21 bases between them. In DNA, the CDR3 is TGTGCCACCAGCCGGTTATTAGGGGGGGAAGTTACTGAAGCTTTCTTT. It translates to CATSRLLGGEVTEAFF.

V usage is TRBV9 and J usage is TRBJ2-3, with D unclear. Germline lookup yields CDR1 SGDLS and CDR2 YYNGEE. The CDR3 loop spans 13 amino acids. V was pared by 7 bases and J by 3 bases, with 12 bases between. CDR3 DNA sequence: TGTGCCAGCGGGCTGGAAGGAACAGATACGCAGTATTTT. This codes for CASGLEGTDTQYF.

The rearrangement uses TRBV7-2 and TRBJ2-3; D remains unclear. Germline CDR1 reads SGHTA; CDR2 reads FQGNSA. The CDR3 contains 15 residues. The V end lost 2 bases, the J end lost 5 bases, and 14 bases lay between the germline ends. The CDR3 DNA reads TGTGCCAGCAGCTTAATGGATACCGGAGAAGATACGCAGTATTTT. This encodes CASSLMDTGEDTQYF.

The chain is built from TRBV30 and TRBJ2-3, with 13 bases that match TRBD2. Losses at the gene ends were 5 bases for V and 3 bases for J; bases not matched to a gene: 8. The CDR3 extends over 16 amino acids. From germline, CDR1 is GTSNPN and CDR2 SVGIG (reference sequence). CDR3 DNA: TGTGCCTGGGGCGGACTAGCGGGAGTGTCGACAGATACGCAGTATTTT. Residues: CAWGGLAGVSTDTQYF.

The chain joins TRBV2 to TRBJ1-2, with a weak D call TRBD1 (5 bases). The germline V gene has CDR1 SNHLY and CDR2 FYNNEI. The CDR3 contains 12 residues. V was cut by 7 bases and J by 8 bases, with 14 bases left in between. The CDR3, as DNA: TGTGCCAGCACCGAGACAGCGGGGGGCTACACCTTC. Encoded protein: CASTETAGGYTF.

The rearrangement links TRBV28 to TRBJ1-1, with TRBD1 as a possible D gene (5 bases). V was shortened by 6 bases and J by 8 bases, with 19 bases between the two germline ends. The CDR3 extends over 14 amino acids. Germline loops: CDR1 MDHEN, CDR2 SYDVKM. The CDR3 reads CASSLGDSRAEAFF. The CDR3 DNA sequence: TGTGCCAGCAGCCTAGGGGACTCAAGGGCCGAAGCTTTCTTT.

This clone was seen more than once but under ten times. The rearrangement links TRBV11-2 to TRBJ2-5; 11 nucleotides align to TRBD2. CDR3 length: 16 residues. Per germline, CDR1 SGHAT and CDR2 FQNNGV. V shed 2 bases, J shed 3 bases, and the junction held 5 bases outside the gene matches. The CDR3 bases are TGTGCCAGCAGCTTACTAGCGGGGGGACGGGAAGAGACCCAGTACTTC. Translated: CASSLLAGGREETQYF.

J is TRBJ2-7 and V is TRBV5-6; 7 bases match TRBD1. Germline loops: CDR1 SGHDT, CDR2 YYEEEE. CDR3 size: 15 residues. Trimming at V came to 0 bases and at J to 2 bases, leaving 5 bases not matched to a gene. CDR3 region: CASSLAGQGAYEQYF. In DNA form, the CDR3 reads TGTGCCAGCAGCTTGGCTGGGCAGGGGGCCTACGAGCAGTACTTC.

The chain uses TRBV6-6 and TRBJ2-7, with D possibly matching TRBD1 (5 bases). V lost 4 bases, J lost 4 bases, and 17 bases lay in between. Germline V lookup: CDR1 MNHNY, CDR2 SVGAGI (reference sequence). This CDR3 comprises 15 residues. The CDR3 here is CASSFPLTDLYEQYF. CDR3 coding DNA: TGTGCCAGCAGTTTTCCTTTGACAGACCTGTACGAGCAGTACTTC.

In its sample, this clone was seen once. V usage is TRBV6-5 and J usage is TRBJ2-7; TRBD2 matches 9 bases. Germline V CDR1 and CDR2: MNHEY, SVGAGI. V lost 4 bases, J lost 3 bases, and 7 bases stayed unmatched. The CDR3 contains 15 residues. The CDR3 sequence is CASSSLKRGVYEQYF. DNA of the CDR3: TGTGCCAGCAGTTCCCTGAAGCGGGGGGTCTACGAGCAGTACTTC.

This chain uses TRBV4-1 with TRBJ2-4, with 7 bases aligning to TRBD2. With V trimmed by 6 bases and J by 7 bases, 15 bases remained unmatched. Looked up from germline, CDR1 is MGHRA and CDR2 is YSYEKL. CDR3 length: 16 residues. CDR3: CASSSRWEGSVNIQYF. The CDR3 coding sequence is TGCGCCAGCAGTTCGAGGTGGGAGGGCTCGGTTAACATTCAGTACTTC.

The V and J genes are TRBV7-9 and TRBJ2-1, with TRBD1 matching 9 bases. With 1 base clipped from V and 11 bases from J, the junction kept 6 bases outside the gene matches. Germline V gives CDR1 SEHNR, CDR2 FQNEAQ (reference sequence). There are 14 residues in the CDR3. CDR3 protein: CASSLGQGVIKQFF. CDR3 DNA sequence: TGTGCCAGCAGCTTAGGACAGGGGGTAATTAAGCAGTTCTTC. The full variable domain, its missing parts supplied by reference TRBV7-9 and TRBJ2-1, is DTGVSQNPRHKITKRGQNVTFRCDPISEHNRLYWYRQTLGQGPEFLTYFQNEAQLEKSRLLSDRFSAERPKGSFSTLEIQRTEQGDSAMYLCASSLGQGVIKQFFGPGTRLTVL.

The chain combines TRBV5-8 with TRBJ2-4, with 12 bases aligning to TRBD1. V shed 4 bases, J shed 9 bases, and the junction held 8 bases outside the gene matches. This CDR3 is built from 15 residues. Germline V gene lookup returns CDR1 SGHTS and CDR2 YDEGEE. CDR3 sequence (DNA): TGTGCCAGCAGCCCCGGGACAGGGGGCCGGACCATTCAGTACTTC. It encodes CASSPGTGGRTIQYF.